A single sample gave rise to the 19 T cell receptor beta chains below, sequenced in a study of cytomegalovirus exposure and HLA in healthy donors. Assay: immunoSEQ multiplex PCR; the TCRdb copy retains only in-frame clones and omits some. This sample carries about 56,000 clones, 90% to 95% of them seen once, and the ten largest clones take more than 0.95%. The sequenced sample was PBMCs. These receptors were taken from a young man in good health and CMV-seronegative.

This clone was seen a few times. This chain connects TRBV6-5 to TRBJ2-1; TRBD2 matches at 8 bases. The CDR3 is 11 amino acids. Germline V gene data show CDR1 as MNHEY and CDR2 as SVGAGI. The CDR3 reads CATSVYNEQFF. The DNA for the CDR3 is TGTGCGACTAGCGTCTACAATGAGCAGTTCTTC.

The rearrangement links TRBV7-9 to TRBJ1-1; 12 positions agree with TRBD1. Germline CDR1 and CDR2: SEHNR and FQNEAQ (reference sequence). Trimming removed 6 bases from V and 0 bases from J; junction bases left unmatched: 5. CDR3 length: 16 residues. The CDR3: CASSAGTGGLNTEAFF. For the CDR3, the DNA is TGTGCCAGCAGTGCCGGGACAGGGGGCCTGAACACTGAAGCTTTCTTT.

The J gene is TRBJ2-7, the V gene TRBV6-5, with 11 bases lining up with TRBD2. The CDR3 is 14 residues long. The germline CDR1 and CDR2 sequences are MNHEY and SVGAGI. The junction had 8 bases not matched to a gene; V was cut back by 9 bases and J by 4 bases. CDR3 sequence: CASGRLAGPYEQYF. CDR3 in DNA: TGTGCCAGTGGACGACTAGCGGGACCATACGAGCAGTACTTC.

The gene calls are TRBV4-2 and TRBJ2-1, with 8 positions matching TRBD1. This CDR3 is built from 16 residues. Losses at the gene ends were 0 bases for V and 6 bases for J; bases not matched to a gene: 7. Germline values: CDR1 LGHNA, CDR2 YNFKEQ. CDR3 in amino acids: CASSQDSGQGSNEQFF. The CDR3 coding sequence is TGTGCCAGCAGCCAAGATTCAGGACAGGGCAGCAATGAGCAGTTCTTC.

This clone was seen just once. The chain employs TRBV7-9 and TRBJ2-7, with 10 positions matching TRBD2. The V gene end was trimmed by 5 bases and the J gene end by 4 bases; junction bases not matched to a gene: 5. CDR3 length equals 14 residues. Germline CDR1 SEHNR, CDR2 FQNEAQ (reference sequence). CDR3 DNA: TGTGCCAGCAGCGCACGGACTAGCGGATACGAGCAGTACTTC. This encodes CASSARTSGYEQYF.

CDR3 sequence reads: CASSASGSSYNEQFF. DNA for the CDR3: TGTGCCAGCAGCGCTAGCGGAAGCTCCTACAATGAGCAGTTCTTC. The V and J genes are TRBV7-2 and TRBJ2-1; TRBD2 agrees at 7 bases. The CDR3 spans 15 residues. V shed 5 bases and J 0 bases; nucleotides not matched to a gene: 4. Per germline, CDR1 SGHTA and CDR2 FQGNSA.

This rearrangement joins TRBV6-5 to TRBJ2-2; TRBD2 matches 8 bases. V shed 6 bases and J 6 bases; nucleotides not matched to a gene: 9. The CDR3 is 15 amino acids. In germline, CDR1 is MNHEY, CDR2 SVGAGI. The CDR3 DNA follows: TGTGCCAGCAGCAACGGGAGGGCCTTCGCCGGGGAGCTGTTTTTT. It specifies CASSNGRAFAGELFF.

The genes are TRBV7-8 and TRBJ1-2; D gene unclear. The CDR3 runs to 17 residues. The ends were cut back, 1 base at V and 8 bases at J, with 23 bases in the middle. Germline V gives CDR1 SGHVS, CDR2 FQNEAQ. CDR3 protein: CASSLDEWAVYAAGYTF. The CDR3 bases are TGTGCCAGCAGCTTAGACGAGTGGGCAGTCTACGCCGCCGGCTACACCTTC.

This chain uses TRBV6-4 with TRBJ2-3, with a tentative D call TRBD2 (6 bases). This CDR3 comprises 15 residues. Trimming cost V 6 bases and J 1 base, with 14 bases left between them. CDR1 and CDR2 (germline): MRHNA, SNTAGT. The CDR3 spells CASSHGGTGTDTQYF. CDR3 nucleotides: TGTGCCAGCAGCCACGGCGGGACTGGCACAGATACGCAGTATTTT.

This clone was counted only a few times. The chain combines TRBV6-4 with TRBJ2-3; 8 bases align to TRBD2. This CDR3 comprises 14 residues. The junction had 5 bases not matched to a gene; V was cut back by 5 bases and J by 4 bases. Germline-derived CDR1 and CDR2 are MRHNA and SNTAGT. The DNA of the CDR3 is TGTGCCAGCAGTAACGGGAGGGCCGCAGATACGCAGTATTTT. Amino acids: CASSNGRAADTQYF.

The sample holds one count of this clone. The J gene is TRBJ2-5, the V gene TRBV11-3; 10 nucleotides agree with TRBD2. The trim removed 5 bases at V and 3 bases at J, leaving 15 bases unmatched. This CDR3 comprises 18 residues. Germline V gene data show CDR1 as SGHNT and CDR2 as YENEEA. The CDR3 sequence is CASSHSPLGLAGEETQYF. The DNA of the CDR3 is TGTGCCAGCAGCCATAGTCCTCTCGGGCTAGCGGGAGAAGAGACCCAGTACTTC. Supplemented by reference TRBV11-3 and TRBJ2-5, the full variable domain reads EAGVVQSPRYKIIEKKQPVAFWCNPISGHNTLYWYLQNLGQGPELLIRYENEEAVDDSQLPKDRFSAERLKGVDSTLKIQPAELGDSAVYLCASSHSPLGLAGEETQYFGPGTRLLVL.

The gene calls are TRBV11-2 and TRBJ1-2; no firm D call. The V end lost 0 bases, the J end lost 7 bases, and 15 bases lay between the germline ends. The length of the CDR3 is 15 residues. Germline V gives CDR1 SGHAT, CDR2 FQNNGV. Here the CDR3 DNA reads TGTGCCAGCAGCTTAGAGGTCCGGGGTTCAAGTGGCTACACCTTC. Translation gives CASSLEVRGSSGYTF. Full variable domain (remainder filled in from reference TRBV11-2 and TRBJ1-2): EAGVAQSPRYKIIEKRQSVAFWCNPISGHATLYWYQQILGQGPKLLIQFQNNGVVDDSQLPKDRFSAERLKGVDSTLKIQPAKLEDSAVYLCASSLEVRGSSGYTFGSGTRLTVV.

This clone was counted a single time. The genes are TRBV5-5 and TRBJ2-7; D ambiguous. Germline assignment: CDR1 SGHKS and CDR2 YYEKEE (reference sequence). The CDR3 is 14 residues long. V was pared by 6 bases and J by 0 bases, with 13 bases between. The CDR3 reads CASTFGGSSYEQYF. CDR3 DNA: TGTGCCAGCACATTCGGCGGTAGCTCCTACGAGCAGTACTTC.

The CDR3 loop is CASSDLTTDINTGELFF. Here the CDR3 DNA reads TGTGCCAGCAGTGACCTTACTACGGACATTAACACCGGGGAGCTGTTTTTT. The chain recombines TRBV6-1 with TRBJ2-2; TRBD1 is a possible D gene (5 bases). This CDR3 has 17 residues. The V end lost 3 bases, the J end lost 2 bases, and 16 bases lay between the germline ends. Germline CDR1 and CDR2: MNHNS and SASEGT.

This clone came up once. The chain employs TRBV9 and TRBJ2-3, with TRBD2 matching over 9 bases. Germline-derived CDR1 and CDR2 are SGDLS and YYNGEE. The CDR3 is 16 amino acids. Trimming removed 4 bases from V and 5 bases from J; junction bases left unmatched: 11. The CDR3 sequence is CASSPPGSGSLDTQYF. Written as DNA, the CDR3 is TGTGCCAGCAGCCCCCCGGGTAGCGGGAGTTTAGATACGCAGTATTTT.

This clone was seen a single time. The chain is built from TRBV20-1 and TRBJ2-7; 8 positions match TRBD2. From germline, CDR1 is DFQATT and CDR2 SNEGSKA (reference sequence). The CDR3 totals 9 residues. CDR3 amino acids: CSDGGGQYF. The CDR3 DNA follows: TGCAGCGACGGGGGGGGGCAGTACTTC.

The rearrangement joins TRBV2 to TRBJ2-3, with TRBD2 matching 13 bases. V lost 8 bases to trimming and J lost 2 bases; unmatched junction nucleotides: 4. CDR1 and CDR2 (germline): SNHLY, FYNNEI. This CDR3 has 15 amino acids. CDR3 bases: TGTGCCAGCCGAGGACTAGCGGGAGTCACAGATACGCAGTATTTT. The encoded protein is CASRGLAGVTDTQYF. The full variable domain, completed using reference TRBV2 and TRBJ2-3, is EPEVTQTPSHQVTQMGQEVILRCVPISNHLYFYWYRQILGQKVEFLVSFYNNEISEKSEIFDDQFSVERPDGSNFTLKIRSTKLEDSAMYFCASRGLAGVTDTQYFGPGTRLTVL.

The chain employs TRBV11-2 and TRBJ2-5; a weak D match, TRBD1 (5 bases). The CDR3 extends over 14 amino acids. From germline, CDR1 is SGHAT and CDR2 FQNNGV. Between the trimmed V and J ends, which lost 5 bases and 6 bases, there was a span of 16 bases. The CDR3, as DNA: TGTGCCAGCAGCACTGGCGTGGGGCAACAGACCCAGTACTTC. Residues: CASSTGVGQQTQYF.

This clone occurred once. V and J are TRBV4-1 and TRBJ2-1, with D possibly TRBD2 on 6 matching bases. CDR1 is MGHRA, CDR2 YSYEKL, per germline. Trimming cost V 1 base and J 2 bases, with 12 bases left between them. The CDR3 is 16 amino acids. This CDR3 reads CASSQAAGTPYNEQFF. The DNA for the CDR3 is TGCGCCAGCAGCCAAGCCGCGGGAACCCCCTACAATGAGCAGTTCTTC.